This TCR beta chain was sequenced for a study of cytomegalovirus exposure and HLA in healthy donors. CDR3 length equals 13 residues. CDR1 SGHNT and CDR2 YENEEA come from the germline V gene. J was trimmed by 3 bases and V by 5 bases; bases with no gene match: 3. This clone was recorded once. Primers included in the PCR were 60 Vbeta and 13 Jbeta primers. The data were produced by immunoSEQ multiplex PCR, yet TCRdb's version contains in-frame clones alone and is incomplete. The sample holds 200,000 to 300,000 clones, 82% seen once. The chain couples TRBV11-3 to TRBJ2-7, with TRBD2 identical over 8 bases. The material sequenced was PBMCs. The TCR comes from a middle-aged woman in good health and CMV-seropositive. CDR3 nucleotide sequence: TGTGCCAGCAGCCTGACTAGCGTCTACGAGCAGTACTTC. Encoded protein: CASSLTSVYEQYF.